The text below deals with one T cell receptor beta chain. The data originate from a study of blood T cell repertoires in COVID-19. Living in roughly 25 US areas, the participants were between about 18 and 100 years of age. Cohort 3 donors were reported recovered after two negative PCRs, clearance, or symptom resolution. Assay: immunoSEQ multiplex PCR; the TCRdb copy retains only in-frame clones and omits some. Here the sample spans approximately 100,000 clones, 70% to 90% being singletons. This receptor was obtained from a woman between 50 and 59 years old who had recovered from COVID-19. Sequencing used PBMCs or T cells enriched from blood (not recorded which).

CDR3 amino acids: CASSLSQGGEQYF. The CDR3 DNA follows: TGCGCCAGCAGCTTGTCACAGGGGGGCGAGCAGTACTTC. The rearrangement joins TRBV5-1 to TRBJ2-7; 8 nucleotides align to TRBD1. Germline assignment: CDR1 SGHRS and CDR2 YFSETQ. Trimming cost V 1 base and J 6 bases; bases outside gene matches: 3. The CDR3 is 13 amino acids.